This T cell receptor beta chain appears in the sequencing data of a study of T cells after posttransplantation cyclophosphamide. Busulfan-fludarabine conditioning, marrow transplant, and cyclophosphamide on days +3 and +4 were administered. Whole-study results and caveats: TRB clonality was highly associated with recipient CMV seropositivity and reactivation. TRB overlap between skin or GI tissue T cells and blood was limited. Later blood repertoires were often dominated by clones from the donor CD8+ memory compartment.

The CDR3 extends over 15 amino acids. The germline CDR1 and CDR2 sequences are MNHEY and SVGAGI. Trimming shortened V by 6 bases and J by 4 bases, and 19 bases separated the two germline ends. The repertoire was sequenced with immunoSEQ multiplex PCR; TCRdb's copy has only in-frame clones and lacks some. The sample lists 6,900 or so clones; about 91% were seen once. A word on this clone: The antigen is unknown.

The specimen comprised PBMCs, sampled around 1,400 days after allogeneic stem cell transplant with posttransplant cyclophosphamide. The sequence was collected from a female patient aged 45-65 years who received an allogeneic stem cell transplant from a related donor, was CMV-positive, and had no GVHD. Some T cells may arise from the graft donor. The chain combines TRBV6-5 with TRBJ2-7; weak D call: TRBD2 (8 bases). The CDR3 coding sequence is TGTGCCAGCAGCTCAGGGGGACTAGAACATTACGAGCAGTACTTC. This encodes CASSSGGLEHYEQYF.